Each of the 2 T cell receptor beta chains below was sequenced from the same sample in a study of CD8 T cells in ankylosing spondylitis. MiXCR was run by TCRdb on the 5' RACE reads, yielding one entry per CDR3 protein. The sample comprises roughly 40,000 distinct CDR3 sequences, under 5% of which are singletons, and 4% rests with the top ten. The material sequenced was blood, either unsorted or a sorted T cell fraction (not recorded which). Source of these receptors: a female donor with ankylosing spondylitis or in good health (not recorded which).

V gene TRBV9 combines with J gene TRBJ1-2; the match to TRBD1 covers 12 bases. The CDR3 is made up of 16 amino acids. With V trimmed by 1 base and J by 8 bases, 9 bases remained unmatched. CDR1 and CDR2 (germline): SGDLS, YYNGEE. CDR3 protein: CASSVSTGQGAGGYTF. The CDR3 DNA reads TGTGCCAGCAGCGTATCCACGGGACAGGGGGCCGGAGGCTACACCTTC.

This clonotype is medium-sized (0.01 to 0.1%) by share. The V call is TRBV9, the J call TRBJ2-1; 13 positions agree with TRBD2. There are 16 residues in the CDR3. Germline CDR1 reads SGDLS; CDR2 reads YYNGEE. The trim removed 6 bases at V and 5 bases at J, leaving 8 bases unmatched. The CDR3 bases are TGTGCCAGCAACGACCAACTAGCGGGGGGGGACAATGAGCAGTTCTTC. Protein sequence: CASNDQLAGGDNEQFF.